These 15 T cell receptor beta chains originate from one sample sequenced in a study of blood T cell repertoires in COVID-19. TCRdb's copy holds only in-frame clones and misses some; the assay was immunoSEQ multiplex PCR. Of approximately 170,000 clones in the sample, approximately 79% were seen once. The source material was peripheral blood. These receptors were collected from a woman between 50 and 59 years old with acute or convalescent COVID-19.

The table lists this clone with a count of one. The V and J genes are TRBV18 and TRBJ2-2, with 9 bases that match TRBD1. CDR1 and CDR2 (germline): KGHSH, LQKENI. The CDR3 extends over 15 amino acids. The junction had 3 bases not matched to a gene; V was cut back by 3 bases and J by 4 bases. Here the CDR3 reads CASSPGQGVTGELFF. The CDR3, as DNA: TGTGCCAGCTCACCGGGACAGGGTGTCACCGGGGAGCTGTTTTTT.

The chain links TRBV9 to TRBJ2-1; TRBD2 matches at 10 bases. The CDR3 runs 15 residues. The trim removed 4 bases at V and 6 bases at J, leaving 7 bases unmatched. The germline V gene encodes CDR1 SGDLS and CDR2 YYNGEE. The CDR3 here is CASSSSGGPANEQFF. In nucleotides, the CDR3 is TGTGCCAGCAGCAGTAGCGGGGGGCCGGCCAATGAGCAGTTCTTC.

This clone was recorded a few times. The chain uses TRBV7-2 and TRBJ1-5, with a weak D call TRBD1 (6 bases). Trimming stripped 5 bases from V and 0 bases from J, with 17 bases between. The CDR3 is 17 amino acids. The V gene's germline CDR1 is SGHTA and CDR2 FQGNSA. The CDR3 loop is CASSKGGRAVSNQPQHF. The CDR3 coding sequence is TGTGCCAGCAGCAAAGGGGGGAGGGCGGTTAGCAATCAGCCCCAGCATTTT. Full variable domain (missing parts from reference TRBV7-2 and TRBJ1-5): GAGVSQSPSNKVTEKGKDVELRCDPISGHTALYWYRQSLGQGLEFLIYFQGNSAPDKSGLPSDRFSAERTGGSVSTLTIQRTQQEDSAVYLCASSKGGRAVSNQPQHFGDGTRLSIL.

The chain recombines TRBV19 with TRBJ1-1; 9 bases are shared with TRBD1. The CDR3 is made up of 14 amino acids. Germline V CDR1 and CDR2: LNHDA, SQIVND (reference sequence). J gave up 1 base and V 7 bases, and 4 bases lay outside the gene matches. CDR3 region: CASTLQGANTEAFF. The CDR3 DNA follows: TGTGCCAGTACCCTACAGGGGGCGAACACTGAAGCTTTCTTT.

This clone was seen a few times. V usage is TRBV28 and J usage is TRBJ1-5, with D tentatively TRBD1 (5 bases). Per the germline V gene, CDR1 is MDHEN and CDR2 is SYDVKM. V lost 5 bases and J 5 bases, leaving 16 bases between the germline ends. CDR3 size: 15 residues. Here the CDR3 DNA reads TGTGCCAGCAGTAATGGGGGGAAGGCGGATCAGCCCCAGCATTTT. The encoded protein is CASSNGGKADQPQHF.

The rearrangement links TRBV28 to TRBJ1-5; D may be TRBD1 (6 bases). The CDR3 sequence is 14 residues long. Looked up from germline, CDR1 is MDHEN and CDR2 is SYDVKM. V was shortened by 3 bases and J by 5 bases, with 11 bases between the two germline ends. CDR3: CASSFGQTYQPQHF. The CDR3 nucleotides read TGTGCCAGCAGTTTCGGACAGACTTATCAGCCCCAGCATTTT. Supplemented by reference TRBV28 and TRBJ1-5, the full variable domain reads DVKVTQSSRYLVKRTGEKVFLECVQDMDHENMFWYRQDPGLGLRLIYFSYDVKMKEKGDIPEGYSVSREKKERFSLILESASTNQTSMYLCASSFGQTYQPQHFGDGTRLSIL.

The rearrangement uses TRBV19 and TRBJ1-1; 10 bases match TRBD1. Germline V CDR1 and CDR2: LNHDA, SQIVND (reference sequence). The CDR3 contains 17 residues. The J segment lost 0 bases and the V segment lost 2 bases, leaving 6 bases of the junction unmatched. The CDR3 loop reads CASSIRGQGILNTEAFF. The CDR3 nucleotides are TGTGCCAGTAGTATAAGGGGACAGGGGATATTGAACACTGAAGCTTTCTTT.

Only a few counts were recorded for this clone. This sequence joins TRBV11-3 and TRBJ2-2; TRBD1 matches 8 bases. The CDR3 sequence is 16 residues long. V lost 2 bases, J lost 5 bases, and 7 bases stayed unmatched. Per germline, CDR1 SGHNT and CDR2 YENEEA. In DNA, the CDR3 is TGTGCCAGCAGCTTATCCCCAGGGGGCATTACCGGGGAGCTGTTTTTT. This sequence encodes CASSLSPGGITGELFF.

The chain combines TRBV24-1 with TRBJ2-4, with D tentatively TRBD1 (5 bases). Germline-derived CDR1 and CDR2 are KGHDR and SFDVKD. V lost 3 bases and J 1 base, leaving 12 bases between the germline ends. The CDR3 loop spans 16 amino acids. CDR3 sequence reads: CATSDVGPGAKNIQYF. The CDR3 DNA sequence: TGTGCCACCAGTGATGTCGGCCCAGGGGCCAAAAACATTCAGTACTTC.

The V call is TRBV7-2, the J call TRBJ2-5, with TRBD2 matching 7 bases. After removal of 1 base from V and 7 bases from J, the junction contained 3 bases not matched to a gene. The CDR3 spans 13 residues. CDR1 and CDR2 (germline): SGHTA, FQGNSA. CDR3 nucleotides: TGTGCCAGCAGCTTAGAGCGGGGCCGGACCCAGTACTTC. Encoded protein: CASSLERGRTQYF.

The V and J genes are TRBV5-4 and TRBJ2-1, with a weak D call TRBD2 (6 bases). V was trimmed by 4 bases and J by 4 bases, leaving 15 bases between them. The germline V gene has CDR1 SGHNT and CDR2 YYREEE (reference sequence). The CDR3 extends over 15 amino acids. This CDR3 reads CASSPSTRGYNEQFF. Here the CDR3 DNA reads TGTGCCAGCAGCCCTTCGACTAGGGGTTACAATGAGCAGTTCTTC.

CDR3 region: CATRDSSNYEQFF. CDR3 in DNA: TGTGCCACCAGGGACTCCTCGAACTATGAGCAGTTCTTC. V is TRBV24-1 and J is TRBJ2-1; D might be TRBD2 (5 bases). This CDR3 spans 13 amino acids. V lost 7 bases and J 8 bases, leaving 14 bases between the germline ends. From germline, CDR1 is KGHDR and CDR2 SFDVKD.

This clone was picked up a small number of times. The CDR3 sequence: CSVSENSGNTIYF. CDR3 DNA sequence: TGCAGCGTTTCAGAAAACTCTGGAAACACCATATATTTT. The chain recombines TRBV29-1 with TRBJ1-3; no reliable D call. Trimming shortened V by 5 bases and J by 0 bases, and 8 bases separated the two germline ends. Germline CDR1 and CDR2: SQVTM and ANQGSEA. CDR3 length: 13 amino acids.

The gene calls are TRBV6-5 and TRBJ2-1; the D is unclear. The CDR3 contains 11 residues. Trimming left V 10 bases short and J 7 bases short, with 11 bases between. From germline, CDR1 is MNHEY and CDR2 SVGAGI. CDR3 in amino acids: CANSALNEQFF. The DNA of the CDR3 is TGTGCCAACTCCGCGTTGAATGAGCAGTTCTTC.

The chain is built from TRBV18 and TRBJ1-2, with D maybe TRBD1 (5 bases). Germline lookup yields CDR1 KGHSH and CDR2 LQKENI. This CDR3 has 13 amino acids. V was shortened by 3 bases and J by 7 bases, with 12 bases between the two germline ends. CDR3 amino acids: CASSPRGDAGYTF. In nucleotides, the CDR3 is TGTGCCAGCTCACCCCGGGGGGACGCTGGCTACACCTTC.